The entry that follows covers one T cell receptor (beta chain) sequence. Its antigen is not identified. This entry comes from a study of OX40 agonist ivuxolimab in advanced cancers. Across the study: Averaging 60 years in age, with a range of roughly 20 to 90, the cohort was about 86% male. Study results and caveats: Researchers did not establish what antigens the expanded peripheral T cells target. Nonresponders included some who also had low normalized T-cell clonal expansion.

V was pared by 0 bases and J by 1 base, with 6 bases between. The germline gives CDR1 SGHVS, CDR2 FNYEAQ. The CDR3 extends over 14 amino acids. The table came from immunoSEQ multiplex PCR; TCRdb's copy has only in-frame clones and leaves some out. The sample comprises 25,000 to 30,000 clones, approximately 83% of which are singletons, and 12% rests with the top ten. Sequenced material: CD4+ or CD8+ T cells sorted from blood, taken in a trial of the OX40 agonist ivuxolimab. This chain uses TRBV7-6 with TRBJ1-1; D not resolved. This sequence was found in an adult with an advanced solid tumor such as melanoma, head and neck, liver or kidney cancer. This CDR3 reads CASSLAMRNTEAFF. CDR3 coding DNA: TGTGCCAGCAGCTTAGCGATGAGGAACACTGAAGCTTTCTTT.